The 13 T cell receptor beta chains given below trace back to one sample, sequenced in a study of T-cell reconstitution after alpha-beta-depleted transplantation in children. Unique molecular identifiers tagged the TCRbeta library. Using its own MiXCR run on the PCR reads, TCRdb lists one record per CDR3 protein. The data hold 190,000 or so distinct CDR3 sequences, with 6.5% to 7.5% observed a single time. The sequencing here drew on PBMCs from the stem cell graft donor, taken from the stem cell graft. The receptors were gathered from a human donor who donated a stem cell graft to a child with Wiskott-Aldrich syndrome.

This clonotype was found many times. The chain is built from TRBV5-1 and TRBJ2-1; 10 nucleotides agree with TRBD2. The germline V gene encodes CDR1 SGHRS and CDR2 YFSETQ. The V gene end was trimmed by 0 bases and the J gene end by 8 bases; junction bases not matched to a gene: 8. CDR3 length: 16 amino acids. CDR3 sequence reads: CASSLGSSGSWDEQFF. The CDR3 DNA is TGCGCCAGCAGCTTGGGGTCTAGCGGGAGTTGGGATGAGCAGTTCTTC.

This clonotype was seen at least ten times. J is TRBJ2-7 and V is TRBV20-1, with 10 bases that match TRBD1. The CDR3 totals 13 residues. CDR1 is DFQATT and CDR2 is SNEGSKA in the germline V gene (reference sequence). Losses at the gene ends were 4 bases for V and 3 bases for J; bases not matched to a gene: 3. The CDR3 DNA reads TGCAGTGCTACGGACAGGGGGTTCTACGAGCAGTACTTC. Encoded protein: CSATDRGFYEQYF.

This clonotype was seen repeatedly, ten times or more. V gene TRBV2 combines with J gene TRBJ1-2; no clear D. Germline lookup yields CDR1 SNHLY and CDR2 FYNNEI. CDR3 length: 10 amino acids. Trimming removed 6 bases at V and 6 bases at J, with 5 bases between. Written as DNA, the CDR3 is TGTGCCAGCAGGAATGATGGCTACACCTTC. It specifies CASRNDGYTF.

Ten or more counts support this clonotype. CDR3 sequence (DNA): TGCAGTGCTAGAGACCGGTGGGGGTCCTACGAGCAGTACTTC. Its translation is CSARDRWGSYEQYF. The chain recombines TRBV20-1 with TRBJ2-7; D assignment may be TRBD1 or TRBD2 (5 bases each). The CDR3 has 14 amino acids. Germline-derived CDR1 and CDR2 are DFQATT and SNEGSKA (reference sequence). V was cut by 0 bases and J by 1 base, with 10 bases left in between.

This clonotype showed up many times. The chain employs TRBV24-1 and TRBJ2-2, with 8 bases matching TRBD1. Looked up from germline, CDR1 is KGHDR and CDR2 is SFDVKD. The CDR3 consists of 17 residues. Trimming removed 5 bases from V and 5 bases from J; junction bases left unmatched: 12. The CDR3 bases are TGTGCCACCAGTGGACAATACAGGGGGGTCAAGACCGGGGAGCTGTTTTTT. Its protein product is CATSGQYRGVKTGELFF.

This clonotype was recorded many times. The CDR3 coding sequence is TGTGCCTGGAGTCAGGGAGGTCAGCCCCAGCATTTT. Translation gives CAWSQGGQPQHF. The chain combines TRBV30 with TRBJ1-5; D perhaps matches TRBD1 (5 bases). CDR3 size: 12 residues. From germline, CDR1 is GTSNPN and CDR2 SVGIG (reference sequence). Deletions cut 2 bases from V and 6 bases from J, with 8 bases between.

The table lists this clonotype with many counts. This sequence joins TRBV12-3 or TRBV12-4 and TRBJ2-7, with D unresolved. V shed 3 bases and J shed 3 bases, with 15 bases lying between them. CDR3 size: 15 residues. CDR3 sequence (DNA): TGTGCCAGCAGTTTCTTATCGAGAAATTTCTACGAGCAGTACTTC. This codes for CASSFLSRNFYEQYF.

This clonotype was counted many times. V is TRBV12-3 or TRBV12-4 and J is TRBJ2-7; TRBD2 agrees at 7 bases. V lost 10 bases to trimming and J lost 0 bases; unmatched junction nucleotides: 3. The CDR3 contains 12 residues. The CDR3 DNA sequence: TGTGCCACCTCGGGGGGCTCCTACGAGCAGTACTTC. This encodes CATSGGSYEQYF.

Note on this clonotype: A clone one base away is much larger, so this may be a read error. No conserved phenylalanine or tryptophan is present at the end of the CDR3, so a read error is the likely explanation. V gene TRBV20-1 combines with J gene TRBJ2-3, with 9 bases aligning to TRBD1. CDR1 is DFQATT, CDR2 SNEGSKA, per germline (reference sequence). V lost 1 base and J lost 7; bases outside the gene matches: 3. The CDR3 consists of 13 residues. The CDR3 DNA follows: TGCAGTGCTAGAGCTGGGACAGGGTATACGCAGTATTCT. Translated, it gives CSARAGTGYTQYS.

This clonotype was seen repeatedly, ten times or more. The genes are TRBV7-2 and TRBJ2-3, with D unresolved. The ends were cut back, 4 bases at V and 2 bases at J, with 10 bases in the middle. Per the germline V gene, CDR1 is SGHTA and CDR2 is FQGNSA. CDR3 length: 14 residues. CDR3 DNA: TGTGCCAGCAGCTCGGGTGGGCCCACAGATACGCAGTATTTT. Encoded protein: CASSSGGPTDTQYF.

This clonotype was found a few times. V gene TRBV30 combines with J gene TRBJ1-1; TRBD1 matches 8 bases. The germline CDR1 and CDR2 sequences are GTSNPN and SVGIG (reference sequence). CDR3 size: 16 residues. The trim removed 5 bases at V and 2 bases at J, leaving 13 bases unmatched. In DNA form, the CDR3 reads TGTGCCTGGGGGGCGGCTGGGACAGGCACAAACACTGAAGCTTTCTTT. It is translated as CAWGAAGTGTNTEAFF.

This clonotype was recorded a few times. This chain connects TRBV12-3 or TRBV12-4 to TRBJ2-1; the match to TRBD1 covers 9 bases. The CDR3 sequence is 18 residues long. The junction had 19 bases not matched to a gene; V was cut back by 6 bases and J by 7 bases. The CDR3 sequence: CASRPGLPRDRVVNEQFF. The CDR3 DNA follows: TGTGCCAGCAGACCCGGTCTCCCCCGGGACAGGGTTGTAAATGAGCAGTTCTTC.

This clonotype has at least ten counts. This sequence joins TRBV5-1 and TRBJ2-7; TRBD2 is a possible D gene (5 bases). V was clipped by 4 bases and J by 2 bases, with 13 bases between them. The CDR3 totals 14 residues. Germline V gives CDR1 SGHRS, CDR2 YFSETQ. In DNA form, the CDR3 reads TGCGCCAGCAGCCCCGCGGGTCTAACCTACGAGCAGTACTTC. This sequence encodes CASSPAGLTYEQYF.